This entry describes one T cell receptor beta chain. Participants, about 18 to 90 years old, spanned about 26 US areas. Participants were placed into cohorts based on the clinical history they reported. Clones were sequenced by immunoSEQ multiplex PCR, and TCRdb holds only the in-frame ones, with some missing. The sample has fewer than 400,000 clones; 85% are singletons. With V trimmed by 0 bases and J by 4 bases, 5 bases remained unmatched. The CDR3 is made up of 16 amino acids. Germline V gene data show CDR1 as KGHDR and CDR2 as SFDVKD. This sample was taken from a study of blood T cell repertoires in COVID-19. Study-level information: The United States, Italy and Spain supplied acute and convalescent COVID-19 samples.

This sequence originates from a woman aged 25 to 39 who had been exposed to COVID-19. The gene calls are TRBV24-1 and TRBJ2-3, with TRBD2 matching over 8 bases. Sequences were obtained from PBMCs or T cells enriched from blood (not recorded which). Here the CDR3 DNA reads TGTGCCACCAGTGATTTGCGTCGGGAGGGCCCAGATACGCAGTATTTT. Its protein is CATSDLRREGPDTQYF.